These T cell receptor beta chains were read from a single sample in a study of blood T cell repertoires in COVID-19. The method was immunoSEQ multiplex PCR; TCRdb's version includes in-frame clones alone and lacks a portion of them. The sample has about 62,000 clones, 80% to 90% seen once. The sample taken for sequencing was peripheral blood. The source of these receptors is a woman aged 55-70 years with COVID-19, enrolled during active disease. CDR3s include the opening cysteine and the closing phenylalanine or tryptophan. A D gene is named only where the DNA matches it firmly. Clone size appears in some rows only: once, few, many, or a class for an expanded clone.

D gene	J gene	V gene	clone size	CDR3 DNA	CDR3 protein
TRBD1	TRBJ2-5	TRBV5-1	.	TGCGCCAGCAGCTTCGTAACAGGGGGTCTGGAGACCCAGTACTTC	CASSFVTGGLETQYF
TRBD1	TRBJ2-1	TRBV4-1	.	TGCGCCAGCAGCCGCACAGGGGGCCAGAGCTCCTACAATGAGCAGTTCTTC	CASSRTGGQSSYNEQFF
.	TRBJ1-5	TRBV7-2	.	TGTGCCAGCAGTCCCACTCGGGGACTCCGAACAGGTCAGCCCCAGCATTTT	CASSPTRGLRTGQPQHF
.	TRBJ2-1	TRBV19	.	TGTGCCAGTAGTATCGTTGCGGAGGGGCATGAGCAGTTCTTC	CASSIVAEGHEQFF
.	TRBJ2-5	TRBV18	.	TGTGCCAGCTCCCCTACGGACAGACGGTACCAAGAGACCCAGTACTTC	CASSPTDRRYQETQYF
TRBD1	TRBJ2-3	TRBV20-1	.	TGCAGTGCTAGTACCCGAGACAGGGGTAAAGATACGCAGTATTTT	CSASTRDRGKDTQYF
TRBD2	TRBJ2-3	TRBV24-1	once	TGTGCCACCAGTGACTTGACTAGCGGAGACACAGATACGCAGTATTTT	CATSDLTSGDTDTQYF
.	TRBJ2-1	TRBV5-4	.	TGTGCCAGCAGCCCGGACTTCCAGGTGAATCATGAGCAGTTCTTC	CASSPDFQVNHEQFF
TRBD2	TRBJ2-3	TRBV11-3	.	TGTGCCAGCAGCCCGGGGGGTTTAGGAGGAGATACGCAGTATTTT	CASSPGGLGGDTQYF
TRBD1	TRBJ2-7	TRBV19	.	TGTGCCAGTAGTATATCTGGGACAGGGGTTCTTTTCGAGCAGTACTTC	CASSISGTGVLFEQYF
.	TRBJ2-7	TRBV29-1	.	TGCAGCGTCCCCATTTTCGCGGGCGCCTACGAGCAGTACTTC	CSVPIFAGAYEQYF
.	TRBJ1-5	TRBV6-1	.	TGTGCCAGCAGTGAAGCCTCCAGGTATAGCAATCAGCCCCAGCATTTT	CASSEASRYSNQPQHF
.	TRBJ1-5	TRBV7-6	.	TGTGCCAGCAGCTTAGGACAGCCTCCTCAGCCCCAGCATTTT	CASSLGQPPQPQHF
.	TRBJ1-4	TRBV27	.	TGTGCCAGCAGGCGGGACTTTCTTAATGAAAAACTGTTTTTT	CASRRDFLNEKLFF
TRBD1	TRBJ2-3	TRBV28	.	TGTGCCAGCACCTCAGGGGGCCCGGATACGCAGTATTTT	CASTSGGPDTQYF
.	TRBJ1-1	TRBV14	.	TGTGCCAGCAGCCCCGGACCTAGCGCTTTCTTT	CASSPGPSAFF
.	TRBJ2-1	TRBV11-2	.	TGTGCCAGCAGCTTCCGACTAGATCCCTCCTACAATGAGCAGTTCTTC	CASSFRLDPSYNEQFF
.	TRBJ2-3	TRBV29-1	.	TGCAGCGTTGAGGTCAGGAAAGGTCTGGGGCAGTATTTT	CSVEVRKGLGQYF
TRBD1	TRBJ2-7	TRBV9	.	TGTGCCAGCAGCGTAGGAGGACAGGCCTACGAGCAGTACTTC	CASSVGGQAYEQYF
.	TRBJ2-1	TRBV2	.	TGTGCCAGCAGCGCCCTAGCGTCTGAGCAGTTCTTC	CASSALASEQFF
TRBD1	TRBJ2-7	TRBV6-5	.	TGTGCCAGCAGTTACGGGGGGACAGGCGGCGAGCAGTACTTC	CASSYGGTGGEQYF
.	TRBJ2-1	TRBV21-1	.	TGTGCCAGCAGCCCCGGACAGGAGGGGAGCTACAATGAGCAGTTCTTC	CASSPGQEGSYNEQFF
.	TRBJ1-1	TRBV11-3	.	TGTGCCAGCAGCCCGGGGAGGGCCACTGAAGCTTTCTTT	CASSPGRATEAFF
TRBD2	TRBJ2-7	TRBV28	.	TGTGCCAGCAGTTCCAGGACTAGCGGAACCTACGAGCAGTACTTC	CASSSRTSGTYEQYF
TRBD1	TRBJ1-2	TRBV25-1	.	TGTGCCAGCAGTTCTCGGACAGGGGGCATGAGTGATTATGGCTACACCTTC	CASSSRTGGMSDYGYTF
TRBD2	TRBJ2-7	TRBV3-1/TRBV3-2	.	TGTGCCAGCAGCCAAATTAGCGGGAACCCCTACGAGCAGTACTTC	CASSQISGNPYEQYF
.	TRBJ1-5	TRBV12-3/TRBV12-4	.	TGTGCCAGCAGCCCCGACATTCAGCCCCAGCATTTT	CASSPDIQPQHF
TRBD1	TRBJ1-5	TRBV4-1	.	TGCGCCAGCAGCCAAGATCCGGGACAGGAGAGCAATCAGCCCCAGCATTTT	CASSQDPGQESNQPQHF
TRBD1	TRBJ2-7	TRBV4-3	.	TGCGCCAGCAGCCAAGACTTACCGGGACAGCTTTCCTACGAGCAGTACTTC	CASSQDLPGQLSYEQYF
TRBD1	TRBJ1-1	TRBV4-3	.	TGCGCCAGCAGCCAAGATGGACAGGGGGCAACTGAAGCTTTCTTT	CASSQDGQGATEAFF
TRBD1	TRBJ1-6	TRBV3-1/TRBV3-2	.	TGTGCCAGCAGCCAAGGTCTCGGACAGGGATCACCCCTCCACTTT	CASSQGLGQGSPLHF
TRBD2	TRBJ2-1	TRBV30	.	TGTGCCTGGAGTGCCCACTCAGCGGGAGGGCCGGGCTCCTACAATGAGCAGTTCTTC	CAWSAHSAGGPGSYNEQFF
.	TRBJ2-1	TRBV18	.	TGTGCCAGCTCATCTACCGACACTTACAATGAGCAGTTCTTC	CASSSTDTYNEQFF
.	TRBJ2-7	TRBV30	.	TGTGCCTGGAGGCGGCTGGGCTACGAGCAGTACTTC	CAWRRLGYEQYF
.	TRBJ1-4	TRBV5-4	.	TGTGCCAGCAGCTTCCTAGGCGATGAAAAACTGTTTTTT	CASSFLGDEKLFF
TRBD2	TRBJ2-2	TRBV19	.	TGTGCCAGTAGTCCCGGGACTAGCGGGAGGAATCCTACCGGGGAGCTGTTTTTT	CASSPGTSGRNPTGELFF
.	TRBJ1-5	TRBV12-5	few	TGTGCTAGTGGTTTGGGCAGCGGAGGGGGCAATCAGCCCCAGCATTTT	CASGLGSGGGNQPQHF
.	TRBJ2-3	TRBV28	.	TGTGCCAGCAGCACCCCACCAGGCAACACAGATACGCAGTATTTT	CASSTPPGNTDTQYF
TRBD1	TRBJ1-3	TRBV29-1	.	TGCAGCGCTGCCCCCGACAGGGCGAACACCATATATTTT	CSAAPDRANTIYF
TRBD2	TRBJ2-1	TRBV4-2	.	TGTGCCAGCAGCCAAGGGGGTGGGGCGGGAGCCGTTGAGCAGTTCTTC	CASSQGGGAGAVEQFF
.	TRBJ1-4	TRBV5-1	.	TGCGCCAGCAGCTTGGCCTTCAGGGGAACTAATGAAAAACTGTTTTTT	CASSLAFRGTNEKLFF
.	TRBJ1-1	TRBV19	.	TGTGCCAGTACCTCTCCGAGGGGGACTGAAGCTTTCTTT	CASTSPRGTEAFF
TRBD1	TRBJ2-3	TRBV9	.	TGTGCCAGCAGCGTAGCCAACATCGAGACAGGGGGAGATACGCAGTATTTT	CASSVANIETGGDTQYF
TRBD1	TRBJ2-7	TRBV29-1	.	TGCAGCGCCGGGGACAGGAATGAGCAGTACTTC	CSAGDRNEQYF
TRBD1	TRBJ1-3	TRBV7-9	.	TGTGCCAGCAGCGGACCGGGACAGGGGGTAAACACCATATATTTT	CASSGPGQGVNTIYF
TRBD1	TRBJ1-6	TRBV2	.	TGTGCCAGCGGCGTCGACAGGGGTGATTCACCCCTCCACTTT	CASGVDRGDSPLHF
TRBD2	TRBJ2-3	TRBV12-3/TRBV12-4	.	TGTGCCAGCACACGCGGGAGCGCAGATACGCAGTATTTT	CASTRGSADTQYF
TRBD2	TRBJ2-7	TRBV7-2	.	TGTGCCAGCAGCTTAACGGGAGGGCCAAACTCCTACGAGCAGTACTTC	CASSLTGGPNSYEQYF
.	TRBJ1-2	TRBV18	.	TGTGCCAGCTCACCGACAAACGATGGCTACACCTTC	CASSPTNDGYTF
.	TRBJ1-2	TRBV5-6	.	TGTGCCAGCAGCTTGCGGGGAACATCCTATGGCTACACCTTC	CASSLRGTSYGYTF
.	TRBJ2-1	TRBV11-3	.	TGTGCCAGCAGCTTAGGCAGGTCCAGTGAGCAGTTCTTC	CASSLGRSSEQFF
.	TRBJ1-4	TRBV7-2	.	TGTGCCAGCAGCTTAGACAGGGCTAACGAAAAACTGTTTTTT	CASSLDRANEKLFF
.	TRBJ1-1	TRBV28	.	TGTGCCAGCAGTTTATCGGGGTTAACTGAAGCTTTCTTT	CASSLSGLTEAFF
TRBD2	TRBJ2-1	TRBV6-5	.	TGTGCCAGCGGGGGGGAGACTAGCGGGAACGGTGAGCAGTTCTTC	CASGGETSGNGEQFF
.	TRBJ2-7	TRBV7-2	.	TGTGCCAGCAGCTTAGATCCAAAAGGGGCCGAGCAGTACTTC	CASSLDPKGAEQYF
.	TRBJ2-7	TRBV11-3	.	TGTGCCAGCAGCTTAGTGACTAGTATTTACTCCGAGCAGTACTTC	CASSLVTSIYSEQYF